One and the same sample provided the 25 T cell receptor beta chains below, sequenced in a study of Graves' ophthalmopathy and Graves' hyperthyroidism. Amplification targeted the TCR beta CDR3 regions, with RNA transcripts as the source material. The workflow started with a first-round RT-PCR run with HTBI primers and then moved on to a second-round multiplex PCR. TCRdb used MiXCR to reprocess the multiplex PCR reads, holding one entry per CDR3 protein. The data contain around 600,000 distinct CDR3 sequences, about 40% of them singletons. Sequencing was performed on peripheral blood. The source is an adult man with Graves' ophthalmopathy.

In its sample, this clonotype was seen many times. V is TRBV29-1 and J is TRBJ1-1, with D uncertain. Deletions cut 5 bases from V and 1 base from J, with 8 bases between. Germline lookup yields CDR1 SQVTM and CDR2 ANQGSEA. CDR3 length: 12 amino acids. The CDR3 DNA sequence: TGCAGCGTTATGGGCGAGAACACTGAAGCTTTCTTT. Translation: CSVMGENTEAFF.

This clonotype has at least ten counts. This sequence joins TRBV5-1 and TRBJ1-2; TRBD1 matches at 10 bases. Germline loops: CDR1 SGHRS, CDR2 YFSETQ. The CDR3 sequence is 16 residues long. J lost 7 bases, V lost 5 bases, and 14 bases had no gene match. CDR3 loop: CASSYAGTGVFVGYTF. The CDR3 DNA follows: TGCGCCAGCAGTTATGCCGGGACAGGGGTTTTCGTTGGCTACACCTTC.

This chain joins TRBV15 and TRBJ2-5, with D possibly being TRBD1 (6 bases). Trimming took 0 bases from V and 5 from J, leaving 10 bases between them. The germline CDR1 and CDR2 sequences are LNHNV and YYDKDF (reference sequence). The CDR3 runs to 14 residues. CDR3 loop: CATSRDIRGETQYF. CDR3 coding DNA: TGTGCCACCAGCAGAGATATAAGGGGGGAGACCCAGTACTTC.

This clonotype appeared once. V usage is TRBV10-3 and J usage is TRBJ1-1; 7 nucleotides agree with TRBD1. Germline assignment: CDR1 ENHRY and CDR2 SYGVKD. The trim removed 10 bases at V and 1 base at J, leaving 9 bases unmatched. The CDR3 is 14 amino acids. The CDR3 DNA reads TGTGCCAGCACGCAGGGGGTTGAGAACACTGAAGCTTTCTTT. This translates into CASTQGVENTEAFF.

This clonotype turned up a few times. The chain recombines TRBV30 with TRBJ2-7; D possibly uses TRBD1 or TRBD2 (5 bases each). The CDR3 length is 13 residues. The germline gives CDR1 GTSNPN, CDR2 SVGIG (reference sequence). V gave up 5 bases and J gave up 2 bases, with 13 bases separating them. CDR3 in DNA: TGTGCCTGGTCCGGGACGGTGACCTACGAGCAGTACTTC. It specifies CAWSGTVTYEQYF.

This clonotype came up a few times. DNA for the CDR3: TGTGCCAGCAGCAGCCCCCTGACGGAAAGCTCCTACGAGCAGTACTTC. This sequence encodes CASSSPLTESSYEQYF. V and J are TRBV5-6 and TRBJ2-7; D not certain. CDR1 and CDR2 from the germline V gene are SGHDT and YYEEEE. V was clipped by 4 bases and J by 0 bases, with 17 bases between them. The CDR3 extends over 16 amino acids. Variable domain in full (rest from reference TRBV5-6 and TRBJ2-7): DAGVTQSPTHLIKTRGQQVTLRCSPKSGHDTVSWYQQALGQGPQFIFQYYEEEERQRGNFPDRFSGHQFPNYSSELNVNALLLGDSALYLCASSSPLTESSYEQYFGPGTRLTVT.

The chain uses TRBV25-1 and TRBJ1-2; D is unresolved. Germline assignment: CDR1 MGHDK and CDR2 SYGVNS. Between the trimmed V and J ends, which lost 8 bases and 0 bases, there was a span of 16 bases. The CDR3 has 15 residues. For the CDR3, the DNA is TGTGCCAGCTCACTTCCCGACGGCGCTAACTATGGCTACACCTTC. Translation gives CASSLPDGANYGYTF.

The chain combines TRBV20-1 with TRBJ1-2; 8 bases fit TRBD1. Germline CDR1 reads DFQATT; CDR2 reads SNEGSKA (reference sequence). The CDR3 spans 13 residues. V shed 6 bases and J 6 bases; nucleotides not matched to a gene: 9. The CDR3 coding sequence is TGCAGTGCCCGAGAGCAGGGGGCGAATGGCTACACCTTC. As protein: CSAREQGANGYTF.

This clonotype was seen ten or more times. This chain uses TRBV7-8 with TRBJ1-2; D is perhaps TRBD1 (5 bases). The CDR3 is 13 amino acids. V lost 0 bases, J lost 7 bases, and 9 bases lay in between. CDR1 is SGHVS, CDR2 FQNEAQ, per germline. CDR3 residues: CASSLASGPGYTF. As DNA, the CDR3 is TGTGCCAGCAGCTTAGCATCAGGGCCTGGCTACACCTTC.

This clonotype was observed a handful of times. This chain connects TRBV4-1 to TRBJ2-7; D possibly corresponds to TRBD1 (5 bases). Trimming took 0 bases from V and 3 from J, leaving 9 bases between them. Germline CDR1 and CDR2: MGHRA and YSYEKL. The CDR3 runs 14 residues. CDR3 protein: CASSQDRGFYEQYF. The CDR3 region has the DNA TGCGCCAGCAGCCAAGATAGGGGTTTCTACGAGCAGTACTTC.

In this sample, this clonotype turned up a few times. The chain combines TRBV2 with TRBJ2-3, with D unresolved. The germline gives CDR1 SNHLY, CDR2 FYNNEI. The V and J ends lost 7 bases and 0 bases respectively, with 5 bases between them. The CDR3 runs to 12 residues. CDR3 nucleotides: TGTGCCAGCAAAACTAGCACAGATACGCAGTATTTT. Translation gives CASKTSTDTQYF.

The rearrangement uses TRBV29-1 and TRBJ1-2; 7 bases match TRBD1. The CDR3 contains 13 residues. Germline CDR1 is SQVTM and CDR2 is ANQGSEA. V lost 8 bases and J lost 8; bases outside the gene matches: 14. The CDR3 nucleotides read TGCAGCTTAGAAGGGGGCGCAGGGGTCGGCTACACCTTC. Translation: CSLEGGAGVGYTF. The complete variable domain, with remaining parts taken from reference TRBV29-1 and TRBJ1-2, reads SAVISQKPSRDICQRGTSLTIQCQVDSQVTMMFWYRQQPGQSLTLIATANQGSEATYESGFVIDKFPISRPNLTFSTLTVSNMSPEDSSIYLCSLEGGAGVGYTFGSGTRLTVV.

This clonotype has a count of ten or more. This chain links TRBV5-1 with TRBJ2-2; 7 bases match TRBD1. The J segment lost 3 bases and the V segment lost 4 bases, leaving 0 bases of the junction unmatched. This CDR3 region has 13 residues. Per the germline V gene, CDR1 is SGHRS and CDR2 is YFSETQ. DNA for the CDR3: TGCGCCAGCAGCGGACAGGACACCGGGGAGCTGTTTTTT. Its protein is CASSGQDTGELFF. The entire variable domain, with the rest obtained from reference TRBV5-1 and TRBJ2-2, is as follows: KAGVTQTPRYLIKTRGQQVTLSCSPISGHRSVSWYQQTPGQGLQFLFEYFSETQRNKGNFPGRFSGRQFSNSRSEMNVSTLELGDSALYLCASSGQDTGELFFGEGSRLTVL.

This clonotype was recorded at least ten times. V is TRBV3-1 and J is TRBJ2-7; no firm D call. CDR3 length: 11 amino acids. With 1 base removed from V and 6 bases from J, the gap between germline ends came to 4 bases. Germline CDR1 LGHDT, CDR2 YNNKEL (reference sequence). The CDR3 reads CASSQASEQYF. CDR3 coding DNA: TGTGCCAGCAGCCAAGCTTCCGAGCAGTACTTC.

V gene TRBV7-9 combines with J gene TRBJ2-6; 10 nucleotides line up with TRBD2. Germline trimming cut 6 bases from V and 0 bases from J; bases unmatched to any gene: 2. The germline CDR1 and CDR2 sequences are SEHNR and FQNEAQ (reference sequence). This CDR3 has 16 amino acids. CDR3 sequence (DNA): TGTGCCAGCAGAGAGCGGGGGGGCTCTGGGGCCAACGTCCTGACTTTC. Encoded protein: CASRERGGSGANVLTF.

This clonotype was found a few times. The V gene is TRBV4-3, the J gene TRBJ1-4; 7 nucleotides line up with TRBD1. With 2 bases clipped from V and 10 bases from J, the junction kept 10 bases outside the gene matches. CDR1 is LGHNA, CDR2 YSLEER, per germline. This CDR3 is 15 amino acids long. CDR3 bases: TGCGCCAGCAGCCAATTTACAGACAGGGAGGGAAAACTGTTTTTT. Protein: CASSQFTDREGKLFF.

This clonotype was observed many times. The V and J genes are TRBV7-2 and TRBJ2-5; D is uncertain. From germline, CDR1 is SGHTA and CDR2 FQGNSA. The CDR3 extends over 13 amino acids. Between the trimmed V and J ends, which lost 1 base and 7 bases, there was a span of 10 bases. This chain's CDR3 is CASSLEYKGTQYF. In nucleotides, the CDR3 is TGTGCCAGCAGCTTAGAGTACAAGGGGACCCAGTACTTC.

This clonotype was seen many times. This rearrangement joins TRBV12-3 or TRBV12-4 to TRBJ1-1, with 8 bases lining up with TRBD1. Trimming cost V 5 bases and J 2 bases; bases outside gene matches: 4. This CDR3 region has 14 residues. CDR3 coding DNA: TGTGCCAGCAGTACCGGGACAGGAAACACTGAAGCTTTCTTT. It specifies CASSTGTGNTEAFF.

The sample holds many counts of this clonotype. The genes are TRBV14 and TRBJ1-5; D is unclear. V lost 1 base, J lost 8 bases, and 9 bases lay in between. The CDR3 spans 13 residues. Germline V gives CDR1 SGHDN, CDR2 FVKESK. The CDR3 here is CASSQALKEPQHF. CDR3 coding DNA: TGTGCCAGCAGCCAAGCCCTGAAGGAGCCCCAGCATTTT.

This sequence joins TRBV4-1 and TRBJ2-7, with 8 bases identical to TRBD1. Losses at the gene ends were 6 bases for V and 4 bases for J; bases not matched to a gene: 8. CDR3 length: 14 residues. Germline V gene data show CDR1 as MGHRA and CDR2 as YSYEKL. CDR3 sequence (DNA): TGCGCCAGCAGTCCGGACAGGGTCCAGTACGAGCAGTACTTC. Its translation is CASSPDRVQYEQYF.

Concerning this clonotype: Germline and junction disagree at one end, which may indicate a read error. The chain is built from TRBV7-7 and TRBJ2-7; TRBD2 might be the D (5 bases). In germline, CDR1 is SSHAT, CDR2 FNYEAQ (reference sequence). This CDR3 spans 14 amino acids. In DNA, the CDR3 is TGTGCTAGCAGCGAGGGAGTCGGCACCGGGGAGCAGTACTTC. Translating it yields CASSEGVGTGEQYF.

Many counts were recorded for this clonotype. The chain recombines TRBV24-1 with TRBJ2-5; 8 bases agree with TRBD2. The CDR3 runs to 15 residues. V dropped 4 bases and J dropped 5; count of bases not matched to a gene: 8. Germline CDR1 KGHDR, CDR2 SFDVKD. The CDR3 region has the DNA TGTGCCACCAGTGACCCGGGAGGGGACGGCGAGACCCAGTACTTC. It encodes CATSDPGGDGETQYF.

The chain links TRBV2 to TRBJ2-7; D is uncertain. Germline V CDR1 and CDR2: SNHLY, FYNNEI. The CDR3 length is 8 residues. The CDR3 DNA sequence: TGTGACAACTACGAGCAGTACTTC. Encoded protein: CDNYEQYF.

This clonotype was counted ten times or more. The CDR3 sequence: CSAHRQGQPQHF. CDR3 nucleotide sequence: TGCAGTGCTCACAGACAGGGCCAGCCCCAGCATTTT. The chain couples TRBV20-1 to TRBJ1-5; 7 bases match TRBD1. The CDR3 has 12 residues. The germline V gene has CDR1 DFQATT and CDR2 SNEGSKA (reference sequence). Losses at the gene ends were 5 bases for V and 7 bases for J; bases not matched to a gene: 5.

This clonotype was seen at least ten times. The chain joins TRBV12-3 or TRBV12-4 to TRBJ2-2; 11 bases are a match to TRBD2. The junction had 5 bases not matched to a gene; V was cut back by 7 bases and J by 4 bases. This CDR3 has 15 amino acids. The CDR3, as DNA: TGTGCCAGCACCTCGACTAGCGGGATCACCGGGGAGCTGTTTTTT. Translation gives CASTSTSGITGELFF.